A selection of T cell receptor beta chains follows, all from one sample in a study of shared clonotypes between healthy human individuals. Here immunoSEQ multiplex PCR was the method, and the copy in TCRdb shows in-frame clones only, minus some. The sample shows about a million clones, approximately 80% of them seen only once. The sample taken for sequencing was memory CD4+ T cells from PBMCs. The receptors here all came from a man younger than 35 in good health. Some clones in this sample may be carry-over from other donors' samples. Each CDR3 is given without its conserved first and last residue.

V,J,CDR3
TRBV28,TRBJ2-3,ASGLAGGTDTQY
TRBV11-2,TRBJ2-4,ASSLATGGGQNIQY
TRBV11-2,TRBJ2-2,ASSHWGLAAGELF
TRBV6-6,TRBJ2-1,ASSLQARQGYNEQF
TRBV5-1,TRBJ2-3,ASSLGVGSPSTDTQY
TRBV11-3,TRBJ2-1,ASSLPSNNEQF
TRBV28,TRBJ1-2,ASSPPLTGGRFYGYT
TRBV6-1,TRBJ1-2,ASREDWTGYGYT
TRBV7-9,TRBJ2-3,ASSLVLGASDTQY
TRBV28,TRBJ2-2,ASRFQGANTGELF
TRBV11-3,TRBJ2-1,ASSTTSGSAEQF
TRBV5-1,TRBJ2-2,ASRPLGLESTGELF
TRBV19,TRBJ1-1,ASNPTLNTEAF
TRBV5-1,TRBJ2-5,ASGRDQEETQY
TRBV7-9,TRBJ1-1,ASSLAGGDREAF
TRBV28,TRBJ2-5,ASSSGGQSQETQY
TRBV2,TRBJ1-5,ASKITQASNQPQH
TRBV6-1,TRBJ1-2,ASSAETGYACT
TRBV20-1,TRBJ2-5,SASHETQY
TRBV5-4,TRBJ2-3,ASSVTSGTDTQY
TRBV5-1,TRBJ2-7,ASSPGLAGVSYEQY
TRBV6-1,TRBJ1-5,ASSLDRGQPQH
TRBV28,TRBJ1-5,ASSLGGNYQPQH
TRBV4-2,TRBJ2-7,ASSLASYEQY
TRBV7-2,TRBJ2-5,ASSFRALGGETQY
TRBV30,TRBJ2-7,AWSAQGGEQY
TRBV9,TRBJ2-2,ASSPQQNTGELF
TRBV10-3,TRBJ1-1,AISASDLQPEAF
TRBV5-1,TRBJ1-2,ASSFTFRGDGYT
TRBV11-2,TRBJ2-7,ASSLAMASGSREQY
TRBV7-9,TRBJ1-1,ASSLYGNTEAF
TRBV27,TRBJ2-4,ASSSTGGAKNIQY
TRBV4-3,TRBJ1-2,ASSQDVLDNYGYT
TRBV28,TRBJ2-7,ASSPPSGESYEQY
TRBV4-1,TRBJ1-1,ASSQELQPLNTEAF
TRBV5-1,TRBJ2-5,ASSFSRGHETQY
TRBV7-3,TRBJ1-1,ASRVTEDTEAF
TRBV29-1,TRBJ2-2,SAAGWLGYTGELF
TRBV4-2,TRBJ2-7,ASSQEREGPYEQY
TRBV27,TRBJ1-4,ASTSRARGLRANEKLF
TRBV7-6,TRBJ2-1,ASSLAGADEQF
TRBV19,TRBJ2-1,ASSGLAGGDNEQF
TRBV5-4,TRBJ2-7,ASSFEEGSSYEQY
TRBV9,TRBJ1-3,ASSGRQGNTIY
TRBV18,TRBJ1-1,ASSPPRDRGRTEAF
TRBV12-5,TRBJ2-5,ASGTEGAETQY
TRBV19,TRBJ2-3,ASSTGGRRDTQY
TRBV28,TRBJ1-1,ASSFLPPVMAF
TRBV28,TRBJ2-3,ASQDSSNTDTQY
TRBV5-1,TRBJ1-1,ASSLGANTEAF
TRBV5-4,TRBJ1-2,ASSLGAGTPYGYT